These 16 T cell receptor beta chains came from one sample sequenced in a study of vaccination and CD4 T cells after COVID-19 (dated by TCRdb to between 2021 and 2024). The method was PCR. For sequencing, an Illumina iSeq 100 was employed. DNA from cultured CD4+ T cells underwent TCR sequencing with the Oncomine TCR Beta short-read assay at the Johns Hopkins FTIC core. Using fastp trimming at Q25 and MiXCR clonotype assembly, TCRdb reanalyzed the public sequencing data and kept in-frame beta chains. One record per CDR3 amino acid sequence lists the most common genes and DNA. Counted in this sample were approximately 9,800 distinct CDR3 sequences; 30% to 40% of them appeared once. Clones ranked in the top ten supply around 12% of the sample. No cognate antigen is known for these TCRs. According to the study, the label for this sample's treatment or condition signals: approximately nine-day PBMC culture with coronavirus spike peptide pools or control peptides (ViraFEST assay). CD4+ T cells from unexposed donors were collected before the COVID-19 pandemic (2011-2018).

Sequencing was carried out using CD4+ T cells from blood, cultured in vitro. Receptor source: a human donor in good health.

This clonotype was observed a few times. V gene TRBV6-1 combines with J gene TRBJ2-3; possible D gene TRBD2, 5 bases. Between the trimmed V and J ends, which lost 3 bases and 0 bases, there was a span of 7 bases. The CDR3 runs 14 residues. The germline V gene encodes CDR1 MNHNS and CDR2 SASEGT. The CDR3 coding sequence is TGTGCCAGCAGTGAGCAGCGGAGCACAGATACGCAGTATTTT. Amino acids: CASSEQRSTDTQYF.

Only a few counts were recorded for this clonotype. The chain joins TRBV2 to TRBJ2-5; 7 nucleotides match TRBD2. The CDR3 runs to 15 residues. The J segment lost 5 bases and the V segment lost 0 bases, leaving 6 bases of the junction unmatched. In germline, CDR1 is SNHLY, CDR2 FYNNEI. CDR3 protein: CASSEAGGGFETQYF. As DNA, the CDR3 is TGTGCCAGCAGTGAAGCAGGCGGGGGTTTCGAGACCCAGTACTTC.

A few counts support this clonotype. This chain connects TRBV7-9 to TRBJ1-2, with D unclear. Germline V gene sequence: CDR1 SEHNR, CDR2 FQNEAQ (reference sequence). V lost 0 bases, J lost 6 bases, and 11 bases lay in between. This CDR3 is 14 amino acids long. This CDR3 reads CASSLASGENGYTF. The CDR3 bases are TGTGCCAGCAGCTTAGCATCGGGTGAAAATGGCTACACCTTC.

This clonotype came up a few times. The rearrangement links TRBV10-3 to TRBJ2-2; D remains ambiguous. Germline V gives CDR1 ENHRY, CDR2 SYGVKD. The CDR3 loop spans 12 amino acids. Trimming stripped 6 bases from V and 8 bases from J, with 10 bases between. The CDR3 DNA is TGTGCCATCAGAGTATCATCGGGGGAGCTGTTTTTT. Its protein product is CAIRVSSGELFF.

Only a few counts were recorded for this clonotype. The J gene is TRBJ1-1, the V gene TRBV4-3; D gene uncertain. There are 13 residues in the CDR3. V shed 4 bases and J shed 1 base, with 7 bases lying between them. The germline V gene has CDR1 LGHNA and CDR2 YSLEER. CDR3 amino acids: CASSRERNTEAFF. The DNA of the CDR3 is TGCGCCAGCAGCCGCGAAAGGAACACTGAAGCTTTCTTT.

This chain links TRBV11-2 with TRBJ1-3, with unresolved D. Germline loops: CDR1 SGHAT, CDR2 FQNNGV. The CDR3 covers 15 residues. V lost 1 base and J 0 bases, leaving 7 bases between the germline ends. This chain's CDR3 is CASSLVGSSGNTIYF. In DNA, the CDR3 is TGTGCCAGCAGCTTAGTAGGTTCCTCTGGAAACACCATATATTTT.

The CDR3 DNA reads TGTGCCAGCAGACTAAGACAGGACAACACTGAAGCTTTCTTT. It yields the protein CASRLRQDNTEAFF. V gene TRBV12-3 or TRBV12-4 combines with J gene TRBJ1-1; D is possibly TRBD1 (6 bases). The CDR3 sequence is 14 residues long. V lost 6 bases to trimming and J lost 2 bases, with 13 bases between them.

V usage is TRBV27 and J usage is TRBJ2-2; D not resolved. Germline V gene lookup returns CDR1 MNHEY and CDR2 SMNVEV (reference sequence). The CDR3 covers 13 residues. Trimming stripped 0 bases from V and 6 bases from J, with 5 bases between. The CDR3 here is CASSLSDAGELFF. CDR3 nucleotide sequence: TGTGCCAGCAGTTTATCGGACGCCGGGGAGCTGTTTTTT.

This clonotype was counted only a few times. V gene TRBV20-1 combines with J gene TRBJ1-1; D possibly corresponds to TRBD1 (6 bases). CDR3 length equals 16 residues. Looked up from germline, CDR1 is DFQATT and CDR2 is SNEGSKA (reference sequence). With 3 bases removed from V and 0 bases from J, the gap between germline ends came to 17 bases. In nucleotides, the CDR3 is TGCAGTGCTAGTCAGGGGAGTATGGCAGTGAACACTGAAGCTTTCTTT. This gives the protein CSASQGSMAVNTEAFF.

The CDR3 loop is CASTFSGGGFKSEQYF. The CDR3 DNA is TGTGCCAGCACCTTTAGCGGGGGAGGTTTTAAAAGCGAGCAGTACTTC. The rearrangement uses TRBV7-2 and TRBJ2-7, with 9 bases lining up with TRBD2. This CDR3 comprises 16 residues. The trim removed 7 bases at V and 6 bases at J, leaving 16 bases unmatched. CDR1 and CDR2 (germline): SGHTA, FQGNSA.

This chain connects TRBV5-4 to TRBJ1-6; D gene uncertain. The V and J ends lost 2 bases and 0 bases respectively, with 3 bases between them. This CDR3 comprises 14 residues. Germline V gene sequence: CDR1 SGHNT, CDR2 YYREEE (reference sequence). This chain's CDR3 is CASSFGSYNSPLHF. The DNA of the CDR3 is TGTGCCAGCAGCTTCGGCTCCTATAATTCACCCCTCCACTTT. Combining the CDR3 with reference TRBV5-4 and TRBJ1-6 gives the whole variable domain ETGVTQSPTHLIKTRGQQVTLRCSSQSGHNTVSWYQQALGQGPQFIFQYYREEENGRGNFPPRFSGLQFPNYSSELNVNALELDDSALYLCASSFGSYNSPLHFGNGTRLTVT.

This clonotype was observed a handful of times. This chain uses TRBV11-2 with TRBJ1-1; D possibly corresponds to TRBD1 (6 bases). Germline V gives CDR1 SGHAT, CDR2 FQNNGV. The CDR3 is made up of 16 amino acids. V was shortened by 1 base and J by 1 base, with 13 bases between the two germline ends. CDR3 nucleotide sequence: TGTGCCAGCAGCTTAGTCCTACAGGGTTGGAACACTGAAGCTTTCTTT. Protein sequence: CASSLVLQGWNTEAFF.

This clonotype has only a few counts. The rearrangement links TRBV2 to TRBJ2-1; no definite D call. CDR3 size: 17 residues. The germline CDR1 and CDR2 sequences are SNHLY and FYNNEI. Deletions cut 7 bases from V and 0 bases from J, with 19 bases between. As DNA, the CDR3 is TGTGCCAGCAAGAGGTTACACTTCACCCTCTCCTACAATGAGCAGTTCTTC. This encodes CASKRLHFTLSYNEQFF.

The chain is built from TRBV29-1 and TRBJ2-2; a possible D gene is TRBD2 (5 bases). This CDR3 region has 15 residues. Germline CDR1 and CDR2: SQVTM and ANQGSEA. The V and J ends lost 0 bases and 7 bases respectively, with 15 bases between them. The CDR3 sequence: CSVEDLTPRGGELFF. DNA of the CDR3: TGCAGCGTTGAAGATTTGACCCCTCGGGGCGGGGAGCTGTTTTTT.

A few counts support this clonotype. The chain uses TRBV5-1 and TRBJ2-5; D is unresolved. This CDR3 has 13 amino acids. V was pared by 4 bases and J by 5 bases, with 12 bases between. CDR1 and CDR2 (germline): SGHRS, YFSETQ. CDR3 amino acids: CASSPLLFETQYF. CDR3 coding DNA: TGCGCCAGCAGCCCCCTTCTTTTCGAGACCCAGTACTTC.

The rearrangement links TRBV6-1 to TRBJ1-3; 9 bases agree with TRBD1. J was trimmed by 1 base and V by 6 bases; bases with no gene match: 10. CDR3 length: 17 amino acids. Germline-derived CDR1 and CDR2 are MNHNS and SASEGT. For the CDR3, the DNA is TGTGCCAGCAGCGCACCGGGACAGGGCGTTTCTGGAAACACCATATATTTT. Amino acid sequence: CASSAPGQGVSGNTIYF.